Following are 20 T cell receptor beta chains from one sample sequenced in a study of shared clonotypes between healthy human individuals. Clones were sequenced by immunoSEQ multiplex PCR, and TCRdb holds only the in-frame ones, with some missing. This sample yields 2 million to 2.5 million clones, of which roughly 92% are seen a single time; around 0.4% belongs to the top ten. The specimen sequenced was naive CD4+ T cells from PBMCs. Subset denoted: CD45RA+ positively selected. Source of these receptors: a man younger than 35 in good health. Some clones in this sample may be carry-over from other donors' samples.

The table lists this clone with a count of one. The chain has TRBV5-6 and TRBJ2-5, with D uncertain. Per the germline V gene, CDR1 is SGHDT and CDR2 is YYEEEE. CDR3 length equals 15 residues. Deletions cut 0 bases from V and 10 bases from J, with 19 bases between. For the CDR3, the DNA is TGTGCCAGCAGCTTGGATTTTAGTACCTACTCGGACCAGTACTTC. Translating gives CASSLDFSTYSDQYF.

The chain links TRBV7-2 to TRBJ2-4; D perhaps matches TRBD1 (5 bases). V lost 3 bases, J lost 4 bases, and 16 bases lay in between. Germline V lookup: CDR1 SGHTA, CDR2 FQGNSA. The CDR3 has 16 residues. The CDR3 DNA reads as TGTGCCAGCAGCTTCGGAGCAGGGTTGGAGAAAAACATTCAGTACTTC. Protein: CASSFGAGLEKNIQYF.

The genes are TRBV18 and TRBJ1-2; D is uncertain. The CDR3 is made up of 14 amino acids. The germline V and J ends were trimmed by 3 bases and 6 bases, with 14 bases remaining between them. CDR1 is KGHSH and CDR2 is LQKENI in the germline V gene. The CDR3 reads CASSPSQPWDGYTF. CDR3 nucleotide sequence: TGTGCCAGCTCACCCTCACAACCCTGGGATGGCTACACCTTC.

The CDR3: CASSYGDREGRGAFF. As DNA, the CDR3 is TGTGCCAGCAGTTACGGCGACAGGGAGGGAAGGGGAGCTTTCTTT. The chain has TRBV6-5 and TRBJ1-1; TRBD1 matches 7 bases. V was pared by 2 bases and J by 10 bases, with 13 bases of the junction left unmatched. CDR3 length equals 15 residues. The V gene's germline CDR1 is MNHEY and CDR2 SVGAGI.

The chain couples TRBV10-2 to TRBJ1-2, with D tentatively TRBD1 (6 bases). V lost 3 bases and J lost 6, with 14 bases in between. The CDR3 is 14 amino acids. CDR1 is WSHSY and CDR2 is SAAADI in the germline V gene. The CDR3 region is CASSDGTGWDGYTF. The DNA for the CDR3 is TGCGCCAGCAGTGACGGAACAGGGTGGGATGGCTACACCTTC.

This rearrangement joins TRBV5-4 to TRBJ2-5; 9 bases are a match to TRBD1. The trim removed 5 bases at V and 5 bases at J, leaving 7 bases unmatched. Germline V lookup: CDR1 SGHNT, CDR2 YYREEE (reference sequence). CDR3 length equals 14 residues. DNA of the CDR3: TGTGCCAGCAGTTTACAGGGGGCCGGGGAGACCCAGTACTTC. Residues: CASSLQGAGETQYF.

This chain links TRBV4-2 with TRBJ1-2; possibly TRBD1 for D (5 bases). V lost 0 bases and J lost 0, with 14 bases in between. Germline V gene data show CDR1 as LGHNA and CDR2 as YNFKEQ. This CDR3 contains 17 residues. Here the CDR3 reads CASSQESGGPTNYGYTF. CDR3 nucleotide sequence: TGTGCCAGCAGCCAAGAATCGGGGGGACCAACTAACTATGGCTACACCTTC.

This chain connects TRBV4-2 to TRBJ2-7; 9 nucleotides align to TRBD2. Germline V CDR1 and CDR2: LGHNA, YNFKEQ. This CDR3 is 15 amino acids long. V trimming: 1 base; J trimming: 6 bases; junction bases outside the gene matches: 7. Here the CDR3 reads CASSQVAGERIEQYF. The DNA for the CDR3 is TGTGCCAGCAGCCAAGTAGCGGGAGAAAGGATCGAGCAGTACTTC.

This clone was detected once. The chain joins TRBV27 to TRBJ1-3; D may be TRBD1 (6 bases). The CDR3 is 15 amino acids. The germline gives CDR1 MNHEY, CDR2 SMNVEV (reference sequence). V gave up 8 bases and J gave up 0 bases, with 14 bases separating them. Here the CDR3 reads CASRGGALSGNTIYF. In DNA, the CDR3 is TGTGCCAGCCGGGGGGGGGCTCTCTCTGGAAACACCATATATTTT.

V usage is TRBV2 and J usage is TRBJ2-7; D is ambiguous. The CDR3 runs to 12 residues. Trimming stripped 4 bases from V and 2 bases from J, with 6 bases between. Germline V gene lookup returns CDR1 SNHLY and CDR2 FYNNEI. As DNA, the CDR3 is TGTGCCAGCAGTGTTCAGGCCTACGAGCAGTACTTC. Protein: CASSVQAYEQYF.

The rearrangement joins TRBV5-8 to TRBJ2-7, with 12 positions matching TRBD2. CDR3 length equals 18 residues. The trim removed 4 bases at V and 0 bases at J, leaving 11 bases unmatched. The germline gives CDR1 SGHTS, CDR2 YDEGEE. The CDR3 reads CASSRAGLAGGSSYEQYF. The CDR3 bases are TGTGCCAGCAGCCGGGCTGGCCTAGCGGGAGGGAGCTCCTACGAGCAGTACTTC. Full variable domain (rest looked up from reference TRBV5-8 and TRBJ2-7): EAGVTQSPTHLIKTRGQQATLRCSPISGHTSVYWYQQALGLGLQFLLWYDEGEERNRGNFPPRFSGRQFPNYSSELNVNALELEDSALYLCASSRAGLAGGSSYEQYFGPGTRLTVT.

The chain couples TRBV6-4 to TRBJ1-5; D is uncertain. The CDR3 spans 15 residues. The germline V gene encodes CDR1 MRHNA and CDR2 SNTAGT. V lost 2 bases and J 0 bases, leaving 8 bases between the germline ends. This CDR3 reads CASSDKQYSNQPQHF. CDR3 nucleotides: TGTGCCAGCAGTGACAAACAGTATAGCAATCAGCCCCAGCATTTT.

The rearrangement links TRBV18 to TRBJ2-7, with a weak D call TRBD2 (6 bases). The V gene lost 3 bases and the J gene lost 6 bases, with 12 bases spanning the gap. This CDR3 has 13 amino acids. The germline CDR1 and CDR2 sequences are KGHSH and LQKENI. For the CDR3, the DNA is TGTGCCAGCTCACCGGCGGGAAGGGGCGAGCAGTACTTC. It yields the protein CASSPAGRGEQYF. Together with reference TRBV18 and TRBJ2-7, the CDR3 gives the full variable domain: NAGVMQNPRHLVRRRGQEARLRCSPMKGHSHVYWYRQLPEEGLKFMVYLQKENIIDESGMPKERFSAEFPKEGPSILRIQQVVRGDSAAYFCASSPAGRGEQYFGPGTRLTVT.

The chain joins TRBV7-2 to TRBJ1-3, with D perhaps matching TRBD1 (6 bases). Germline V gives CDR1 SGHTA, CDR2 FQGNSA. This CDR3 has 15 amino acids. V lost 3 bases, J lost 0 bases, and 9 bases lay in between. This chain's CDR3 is CASSFLDSSGNTIYF. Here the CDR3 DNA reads TGTGCCAGCAGCTTCCTGGACAGCTCTGGAAACACCATATATTTT.

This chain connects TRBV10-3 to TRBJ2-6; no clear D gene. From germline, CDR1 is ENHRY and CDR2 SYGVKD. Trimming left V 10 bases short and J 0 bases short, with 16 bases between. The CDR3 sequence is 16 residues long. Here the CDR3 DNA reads TGTGCCACCCGAAACGAAGGGTTCTCTGGGGCCAACGTCCTGACTTTC. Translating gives CATRNEGFSGANVLTF.

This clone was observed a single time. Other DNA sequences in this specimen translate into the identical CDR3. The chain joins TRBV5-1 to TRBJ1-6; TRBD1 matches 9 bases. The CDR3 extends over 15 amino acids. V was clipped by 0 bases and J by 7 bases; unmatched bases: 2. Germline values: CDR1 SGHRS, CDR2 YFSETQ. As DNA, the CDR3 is TGCGCCAGCAGCTTGGAAGACAGGGGGAATTCACCCCTCCACTTT. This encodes CASSLEDRGNSPLHF.

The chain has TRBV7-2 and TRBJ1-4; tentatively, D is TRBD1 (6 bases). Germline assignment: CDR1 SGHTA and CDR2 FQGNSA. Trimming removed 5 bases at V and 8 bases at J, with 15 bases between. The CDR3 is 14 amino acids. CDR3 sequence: CASSPRDIREKLFF. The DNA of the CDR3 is TGTGCCAGCAGCCCCCGGGACATTCGAGAAAAACTGTTTTTT.

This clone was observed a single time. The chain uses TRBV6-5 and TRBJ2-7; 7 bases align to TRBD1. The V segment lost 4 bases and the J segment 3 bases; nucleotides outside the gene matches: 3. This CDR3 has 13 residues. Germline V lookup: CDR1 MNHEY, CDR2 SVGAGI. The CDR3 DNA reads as TGTGCCAGCAGTTCACGACAGGGCTACGAGCAGTACTTC. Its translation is CASSSRQGYEQYF.

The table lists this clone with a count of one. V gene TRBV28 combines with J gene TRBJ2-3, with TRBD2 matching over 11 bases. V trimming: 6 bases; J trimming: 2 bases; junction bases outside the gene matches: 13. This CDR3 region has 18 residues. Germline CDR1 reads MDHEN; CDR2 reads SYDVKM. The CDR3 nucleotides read TGTGCCAGCAGCCAACAACCCGAACTAGCGGGGGTCACAGATACGCAGTATTTT. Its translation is CASSQQPELAGVTDTQYF.

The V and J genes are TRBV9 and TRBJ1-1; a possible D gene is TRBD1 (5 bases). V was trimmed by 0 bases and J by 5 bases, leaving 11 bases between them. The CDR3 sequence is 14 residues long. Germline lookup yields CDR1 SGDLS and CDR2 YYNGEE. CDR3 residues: CASSVGEGRTEAFF. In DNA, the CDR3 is TGTGCCAGCAGCGTAGGTGAGGGGCGTACTGAAGCTTTCTTT.